This TCR beta chain was documented in a study of PD-1 blockade in classical Hodgkin lymphoma. Looked up from germline, CDR1 is MNHEY and CDR2 is SMNVEV (reference sequence). The length of the CDR3 is 15 residues. Trimming took off 2 bases at V and 3 bases at J, with 14 bases between the two ends. The time point: cycle 4 day 1 (C4D1), after more than five weeks of nivolumab. Following autologous stem cell transplantation, relapse occurred in every patient, and exposure to brentuximab vedotin varied. Sequencing was performed with immunoSEQ multiplex PCR; in TCRdb, only in-frame clones are kept and a portion is missing. The data hold around 20,000 clones, with 65% to 85% observed a single time.

This rearrangement joins TRBV27 to TRBJ2-7, with a tentative D call TRBD2 (6 bases). This TCR came from a human donor with classical Hodgkin lymphoma. This specimen was peripheral blood mononuclear cells (PBMCs), taken before the fourth cycle of nivolumab. The CDR3 bases are TGTGCCAGCAGTTTAAACCGGGACTTAAACTACGAGCAGTACTTC. This codes for CASSLNRDLNYEQYF.